This TCR beta chain derives from a study of control samples from healthy donors and cancer patients. The repertoire was sequenced with immunoSEQ multiplex PCR; TCRdb's copy has only in-frame clones and lacks some. This repertoire shows more than 95,000 clones, about 92% found once; its top ten account for around 0.52%. Between the trimmed V and J ends, which lost 6 bases and 1 base, there was a span of 13 bases. The CDR3 length is 15 residues. Germline V gene lookup returns CDR1 MNHEY and CDR2 SVGAGI. Sequencing was carried out using PBMCs. The TCR sequence derives from a man at least 80 years old with head and neck cancer. The V gene is TRBV6-5, the J gene TRBJ1-3; D ambiguous. The CDR3 coding sequence is TGTGCCAGCAGCCCCGGCTGGAGGTCTGGAAACACCATATATTTT. This encodes CASSPGWRSGNTIYF.